The source of this TCR beta chain is a study of T cell repertoires in cytomegalovirus infection. In the study overall: Indications came from public TCR beta signatures; they pointed to CMV infection and to a matching HLA type.

This clonotype was counted only a few times. Its target is unknown. This CDR3 has 12 residues. The germline gives CDR1 SEHNR, CDR2 FQNEAQ (reference sequence). With V trimmed by 1 base and J by 14 bases, 4 bases remained unmatched. MiXCR was run by TCRdb on the reads, yielding one entry per CDR3 protein. The data hold some 130,000 distinct CDR3 sequences, with roughly a third observed a single time. This chain links TRBV7-9 with TRBJ1-1; 10 nucleotides match TRBD1. The sample consisted of CD8+ T cells from cultured PBMCs, taken from culture after CMV antigen stimulation. This receptor was obtained from a human donor in good health (CMV status not recorded). Some clones in this sample may be carry-over from other donors' samples. CDR3 sequence reads: CASSLVGQGFFF. The CDR3 DNA follows: TGTGCCAGCAGCTTAGTGGGACAGGGGTTCTTCTTT.